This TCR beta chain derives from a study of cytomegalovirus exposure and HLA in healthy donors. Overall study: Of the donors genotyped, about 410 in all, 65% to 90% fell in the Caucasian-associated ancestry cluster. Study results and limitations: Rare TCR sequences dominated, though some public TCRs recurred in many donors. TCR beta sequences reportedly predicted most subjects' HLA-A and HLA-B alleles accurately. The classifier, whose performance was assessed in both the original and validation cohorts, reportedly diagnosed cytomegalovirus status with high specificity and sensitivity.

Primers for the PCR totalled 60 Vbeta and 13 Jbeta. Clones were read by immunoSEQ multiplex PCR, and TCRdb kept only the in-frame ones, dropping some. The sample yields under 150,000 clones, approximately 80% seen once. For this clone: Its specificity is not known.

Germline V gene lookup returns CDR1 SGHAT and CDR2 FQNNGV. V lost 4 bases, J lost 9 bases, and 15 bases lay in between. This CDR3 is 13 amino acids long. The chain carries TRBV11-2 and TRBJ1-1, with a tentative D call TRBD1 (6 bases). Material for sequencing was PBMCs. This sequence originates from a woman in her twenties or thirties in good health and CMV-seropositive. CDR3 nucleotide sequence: TGTGCCAGCAGCTCAGAAGGACAGACGAAAGCTTTCTTT. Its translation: CASSSEGQTKAFF.